This is a list of T cell receptor beta chains from one sample in a study of blood T cells in healthy people across ages. TCRdb re-analysed the 5' RACE reads in MiXCR, keeping a single row per CDR3 protein. The sample lists approximately 290,000 distinct CDR3 sequences; around 29% were seen once. Sequencing was performed on blood. These receptor sequences come from a woman between 65 and 79 years old in good health. The CDR3 runs from the conserved cysteine through the conserved F or W. Fields, in order: J gene, V gene, D gene, clone size, CDR3 DNA, CDR3 protein. A D gene is named only where the DNA matches it firmly. Only some rows state a clone size, as once, few, many or a class for expanded clones.

TRBJ2-1	TRBV18	-	once	TGTGCCAGCTCACCAAGGCAGAATGAGCAGTTCTTC	CASSPRQNEQFF
TRBJ2-3	TRBV5-5	-	few	TGTGCCAGCAGCTTGTTCGAGGGTTTAGTAGATACGCAGTATTTT	CASSLFEGLVDTQYF
TRBJ2-1	TRBV4-1	-	few	TGCGCCAGCAGCCAAGGGCTGCCAGGGTTTTACTACAATGAGCAGTTCTTC	CASSQGLPGFYYNEQFF
TRBJ1-4	TRBV6-5	TRBD1	-	TGTGCCAGCAGTTTCGCAGGGGGAGAGGAAAAACTGTTTTTT	CASSFAGGEEKLFF
TRBJ2-3	TRBV24-1	-	-	TGTGCCACCGGGAACAGGGAAGGGACAGATACGCAGTATTTT	CATGNREGTDTQYF
TRBJ2-2	TRBV5-1	TRBD2	few	TGCGCCAGCAGCCCGAGACTAGCGGGGTCCAACGGGGAGCTGTTTTTT	CASSPRLAGSNGELFF
TRBJ1-1	TRBV6-5	-	-	TGTGCCACTTCCTCGACAGCGGGGAACACTGAAGCTTTCTTT	CATSSTAGNTEAFF
TRBJ1-6	TRBV4-2	TRBD1	few	TGTGCCAGCAGGAAGGAGACAGGGGGGACCTATAATTCACCCCTCCACTTT	CASRKETGGTYNSPLHF
TRBJ2-2	TRBV4-2	TRBD2	few	TGTGCCAGCAGCAAATCCGGGGGGAACGGGGAGCTGTTTTTT	CASSKSGGNGELFF
TRBJ2-5	TRBV5-1	-	-	TGCGCCCTACCCTCGGACTCCGTAGAGACCCAGTACTTC	CALPSDSVETQYF
TRBJ2-7	TRBV27	-	few	TGTGCCAGCAGTTTAGACCGACAGAGGTTCGAGCAGTACTTC	CASSLDRQRFEQYF
TRBJ2-2	TRBV2	-	-	TGTGCCAGCAGACCCGGGACCTTTAAAACCGGGGAGCTGTTTTTT	CASRPGTFKTGELFF
TRBJ2-3	TRBV12-3/TRBV12-4	-	-	TGTGCCAGCAGTTATGACAGGAGCACAGATACGCAGTATTTT	CASSYDRSTDTQYF
TRBJ2-1	TRBV18	TRBD2	few	TGTGCCAGCTCACCGAAGGCTAGCGGTTCCTACAATGAGCAGTTCTTC	CASSPKASGSYNEQFF
TRBJ2-7	TRBV5-1	TRBD1	-	TGCGCCAGCGGGACAGGGGCTTCCTACGAGCAGTACTTC	CASGTGASYEQYF
TRBJ2-2	TRBV5-1	-	once	TGCGCCAGCAGCTTGGTTGCCACCGGGGAGCTGTTTTTT	CASSLVATGELFF
TRBJ2-5	TRBV20-1	TRBD2	few	TGCAGTGCTTGGGAGACTAGCGGGACCGGCGAGACCCAGTACTTC	CSAWETSGTGETQYF
TRBJ2-7	TRBV29-1	-	many	TGCAGCGTTGAAGCCGGGACACCATACGAGCAGTACTTC	CSVEAGTPYEQYF
TRBJ2-1	TRBV20-1	-	-	TGCAGTGCTAGAGATGAGGGTTCGGGTGAGCAGTTCTTC	CSARDEGSGEQFF
TRBJ1-2	TRBV5-4	-	few	TGTGCCAGCAGCCCCGGGACCGATGGCTACACCTTC	CASSPGTDGYTF
TRBJ2-7	TRBV7-9	-	-	TGTGCCAGCAGCTATAACGGGGAAGAGGACTACGAGCAGTACTTC	CASSYNGEEDYEQYF
TRBJ2-3	TRBV7-2	-	-	TGTGCCAGCAGCTTTAATTATTTAGATACGCAGTATTTT	CASSFNYLDTQYF
TRBJ1-4	TRBV28	-	few	TGTGCCAGCAGTTCAATTCGGACACATGAACTGGGAGAAAAACTGTTTTTT	CASSSIRTHELGEKLFF
TRBJ2-1	TRBV29-1	-	-	TGCAGCGTCGGGGTGGGGGGGGCCAATGAGCAGTTCTTC	CSVGVGGANEQFF
TRBJ1-5	TRBV5-8	-	-	TGTGCCAGCAGCTTCTGGAGGCCGATCAATCAGCCCCAGCATTTT	CASSFWRPINQPQHF
TRBJ2-2	TRBV25-1	TRBD2	-	TGTGCCAGCAGCCCCTTGGCGGGAGAAGGTGCCGGGGAGCTGTTTTTT	CASSPLAGEGAGELFF
TRBJ2-3	TRBV6-5	TRBD2	few	TGTGCCAGCAGTAGAGCGGGACTAGCGGGCACAGATACGCAGTATTTT	CASSRAGLAGTDTQYF
TRBJ1-4	TRBV27	-	few	TGTGCCAGCAGTTTAGCTGGGACGGCCGAAAAACTGTTTTTT	CASSLAGTAEKLFF
TRBJ1-2	TRBV6-2/TRBV6-3	-	few	TGTGCCAGCAGTTACTGGCGGGATGGCGGCTACACCTTC	CASSYWRDGGYTF
TRBJ2-7	TRBV29-1	-	many	TGCAGCGTTGAGACCCAGAATGTAATGGGGGAGCAGTACTTC	CSVETQNVMGEQYF
TRBJ1-4	TRBV9	TRBD1	-	TGTGCCAGCAGCGTAGGGGGACAGCGATCTAATGAAAAACTGTTTTTT	CASSVGGQRSNEKLFF
TRBJ2-7	TRBV6-2/TRBV6-3	TRBD2	-	TGTGCCAGCCACCCTAGCGGGAGGAAGAACGAGCAGTACTTC	CASHPSGRKNEQYF
TRBJ2-1	TRBV5-1	-	few	TGCGCCAGCAGCTGGCCCCTGGAGAGCTCCTACAATGAGCAGTTCTTC	CASSWPLESSYNEQFF
TRBJ2-5	TRBV7-7	-	-	TGTGCTAGCAGCTTAGGAGGGGGACACCAAGAGACCCAGTACTTC	CASSLGGGHQETQYF
TRBJ2-1	TRBV20-1	TRBD2	-	TGCAGTGCTAGAGATCGACTAGCGGGAGCGTTCTACAATGAGCAGTTCTTC	CSARDRLAGAFYNEQFF